The T cell receptor beta chain described here comes from a study of cytotoxic CD8 clonotypes in ibrutinib-treated CLL. The table came from immunoSEQ multiplex PCR; TCRdb's copy has only in-frame clones and leaves some out. The sample shows 23,000 or so clones, about 75% of them seen only once. Germline V gene sequence: CDR1 MGHDK, CDR2 SYGVNS. The ends were cut back, 6 bases at V and 6 bases at J, with 15 bases in the middle. CDR3 size: 14 residues. This TCR was sampled from a human donor with chronic lymphocytic leukemia. This rearrangement joins TRBV25-1 to TRBJ2-4; perhaps TRBD2 as D (6 bases). The source was PBMCs, collected after 24 months of ibrutinib treatment. CDR3 amino acids: CASSSPGVRNIQYF. As DNA, the CDR3 is TGTGCCAGCAGCTCTCCGGGGGTGAGAAACATTCAGTACTTC. The full variable domain, with the rest looked up from reference TRBV25-1 and TRBJ2-4, is EADIYQTPRYLVIGTGKKITLECSQTMGHDKMYWYQQDPGMELHLIHYSYGVNSTEKGDLSSESTVSRIRTEHFPLTLESARPSHTSQYLCASSSPGVRNIQYFGAGTRLSVL.